This T cell receptor (beta chain) was retrieved from a study of T cells in Graves' hyperthyroidism and ophthalmopathy. TCR beta CDR3 regions were amplified from RNA transcripts. HTBI primers were used for first-round RT-PCR of the TCR CDR3. TCRdb re-analysed the multiplex PCR reads in MiXCR, keeping a single row per CDR3 protein. Seen here are some 300,000 distinct CDR3 sequences, about an eighth observed once, and the top ten hold 7% to 8.5%. Germline V gives CDR1 SQVTM, CDR2 ANQGSEA. CDR3 length: 12 residues. Progressors' blood was drawn at hyperthyroidism diagnosis, before ophthalmopathy symptoms. Fresh peripheral blood, 10 ml, yielded the PBMCs. Study-level results: Clonotypes that were expanded in thyroid above 0.001 mostly appeared in blood too.

In regard to this clonotype: Its target is unknown. The germline gene is not matched at one end of the junction; a read error may be the cause.

V is TRBV29-1 and J is TRBJ2-7; D uncertain. The specimen was blood. This receptor was obtained from a woman aged 25-40 years with Graves' hyperthyroidism that later progressed to Graves' ophthalmopathy. The CDR3 is CGVEGDSYEQYF. Here the CDR3 DNA reads TGCGGCGTTGAAGGAGATAGTTACGAGCAGTACTTC.